The clone carrying this T cell receptor beta chain appeared many times. No antigen is known for it. The data belong to a study of CD8 T cells in ankylosing spondylitis. Study-wide findings and caveats: Blood of patients with ankylosing spondylitis appeared to be characterized by a TCR beta motif of several highly homologous variants.

Using its own MiXCR run on the 5' RACE reads, TCRdb lists one record per CDR3 protein. The data contain 200,000 to 250,000 distinct CDR3 sequences, 7.3% of them singletons. V lost 0 bases and J 3 bases, leaving 19 bases between the germline ends. The length of the CDR3 is 18 residues. Germline CDR1 reads LGHNA; CDR2 reads YNFKEQ. Input material: blood, either unsorted or a sorted T cell fraction (not recorded which). This receptor was taken from a male donor with ankylosing spondylitis. The J gene is TRBJ2-3, the V gene TRBV4-2, with D perhaps matching TRBD1 or TRBD2 (5 bases each). This CDR3 reads CASSQETSGTPKTDTQYF. CDR3 sequence (DNA): TGTGCCAGCAGCCAAGAGACCTCCGGGACCCCTAAAACAGATACGCAGTATTTT.